This TCR beta chain was found in a study of T cell responses to AZD1222 COVID-19 vaccine. Study results and caveats: Clonal diversity may have been underestimated in mostly white British donors. Once two AZD1222 doses were given, Spike-specific TCR breadth and depth went up.

Comments on this clone: The antigen is undetermined.

This table comes from immunoSEQ multiplex PCR, and its TCRdb copy is limited to in-frame clones, with some not included. The sample carries about 88,000 clones, 92% recorded once. With 3 bases removed from V and 3 bases from J, the gap between germline ends came to 6 bases. Germline values: CDR1 LNHDA, CDR2 SQIVND (reference sequence). The length of the CDR3 is 13 residues. The genes are TRBV19 and TRBJ2-4; D not certain. This clonotype originated in an adult in good health. The input for sequencing was peripheral blood, taken on day 0 of AZD1222 vaccination. This CDR3 is CASSIWNKNIQYF. As DNA, the CDR3 is TGTGCCAGTAGTATCTGGAACAAAAACATTCAGTACTTC.